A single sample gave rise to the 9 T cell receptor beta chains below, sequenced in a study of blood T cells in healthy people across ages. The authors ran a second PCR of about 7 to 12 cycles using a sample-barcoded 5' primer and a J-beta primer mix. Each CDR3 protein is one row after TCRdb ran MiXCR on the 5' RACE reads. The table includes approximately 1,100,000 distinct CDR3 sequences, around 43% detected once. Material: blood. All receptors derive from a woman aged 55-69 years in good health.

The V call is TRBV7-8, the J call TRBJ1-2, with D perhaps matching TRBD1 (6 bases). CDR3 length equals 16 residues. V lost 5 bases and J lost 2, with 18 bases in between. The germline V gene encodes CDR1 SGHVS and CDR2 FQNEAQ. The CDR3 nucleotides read TGTGCCAGCAGCGGGACCTCACAGGGCTTGAACTATGGCTACACCTTC. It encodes CASSGTSQGLNYGYTF. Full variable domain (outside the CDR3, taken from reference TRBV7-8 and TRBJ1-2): GAGVSQSPRYKVAKRGQDVALRCDPISGHVSLFWYQQALGQGPEFLTYFQNEAQLDKSGLPSDRFFAERPEGSVSTLKIQRTQQEDSAVYLCASSGTSQGLNYGYTFGSGTRLTVV.

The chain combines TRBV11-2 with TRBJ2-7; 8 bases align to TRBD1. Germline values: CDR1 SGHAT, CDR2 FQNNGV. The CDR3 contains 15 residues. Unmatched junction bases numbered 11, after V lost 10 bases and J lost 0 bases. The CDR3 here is CATNRGRLSSYEQYF. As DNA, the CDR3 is TGTGCCACCAACAGGGGGAGGCTGAGCTCCTACGAGCAGTACTTC.

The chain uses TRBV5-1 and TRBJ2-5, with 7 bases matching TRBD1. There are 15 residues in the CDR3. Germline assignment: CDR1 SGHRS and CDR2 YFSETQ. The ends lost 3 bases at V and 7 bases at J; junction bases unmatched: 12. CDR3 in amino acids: CASSSMTGWERTQYF. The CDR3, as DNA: TGCGCCAGCAGCTCTATGACAGGGTGGGAGCGGACCCAGTACTTC.

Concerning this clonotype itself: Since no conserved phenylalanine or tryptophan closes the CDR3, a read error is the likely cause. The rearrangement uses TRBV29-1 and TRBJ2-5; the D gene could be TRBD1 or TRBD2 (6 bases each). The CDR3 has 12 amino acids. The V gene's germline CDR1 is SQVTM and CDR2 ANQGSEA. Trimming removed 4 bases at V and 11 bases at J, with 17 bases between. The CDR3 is CSVGTGTREQYS. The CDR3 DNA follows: TGCAGCGTTGGAACAGGGACACGGGAGCAGTACTCC.

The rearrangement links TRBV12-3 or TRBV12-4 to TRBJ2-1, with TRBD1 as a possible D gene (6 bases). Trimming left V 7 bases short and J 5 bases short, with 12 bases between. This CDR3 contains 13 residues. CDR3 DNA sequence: TGTGCCAGCAATGGGGGCTTCGACAATGAGCAGTTCTTC. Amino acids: CASNGGFDNEQFF.

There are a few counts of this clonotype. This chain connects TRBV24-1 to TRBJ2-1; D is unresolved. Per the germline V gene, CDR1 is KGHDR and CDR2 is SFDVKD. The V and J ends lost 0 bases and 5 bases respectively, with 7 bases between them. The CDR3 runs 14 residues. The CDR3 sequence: CATSDLRANNEQFF. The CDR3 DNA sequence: TGTGCCACCAGTGATTTGCGGGCGAACAATGAGCAGTTCTTC.

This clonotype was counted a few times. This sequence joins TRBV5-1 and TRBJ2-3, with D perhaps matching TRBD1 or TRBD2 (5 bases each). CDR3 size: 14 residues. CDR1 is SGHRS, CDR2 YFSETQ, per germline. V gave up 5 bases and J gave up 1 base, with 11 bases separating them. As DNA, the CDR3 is TGCGCCAGCAGTGCCGGGACCCGCACAGATACGCAGTATTTT. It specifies CASSAGTRTDTQYF.

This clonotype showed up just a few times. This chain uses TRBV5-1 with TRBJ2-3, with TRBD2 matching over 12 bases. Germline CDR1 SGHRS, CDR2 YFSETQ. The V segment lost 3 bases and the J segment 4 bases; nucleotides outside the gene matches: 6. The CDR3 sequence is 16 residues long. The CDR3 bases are TGCGCCAGCAGCTCACGGACTAGCGGGATCTCAGATACGCAGTATTTT. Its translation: CASSSRTSGISDTQYF.

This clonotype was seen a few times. CDR3: CASSSGQGAFYNEQFF. CDR3 DNA sequence: TGTGCCAGCAGCAGTGGACAGGGAGCGTTCTACAATGAGCAGTTCTTC. V is TRBV7-3 and J is TRBJ2-1, with 8 positions matching TRBD1. In germline, CDR1 is SGHTA, CDR2 FQGTGA. The CDR3 consists of 16 residues. J gave up 3 bases and V 5 bases, and 9 bases lay outside the gene matches.